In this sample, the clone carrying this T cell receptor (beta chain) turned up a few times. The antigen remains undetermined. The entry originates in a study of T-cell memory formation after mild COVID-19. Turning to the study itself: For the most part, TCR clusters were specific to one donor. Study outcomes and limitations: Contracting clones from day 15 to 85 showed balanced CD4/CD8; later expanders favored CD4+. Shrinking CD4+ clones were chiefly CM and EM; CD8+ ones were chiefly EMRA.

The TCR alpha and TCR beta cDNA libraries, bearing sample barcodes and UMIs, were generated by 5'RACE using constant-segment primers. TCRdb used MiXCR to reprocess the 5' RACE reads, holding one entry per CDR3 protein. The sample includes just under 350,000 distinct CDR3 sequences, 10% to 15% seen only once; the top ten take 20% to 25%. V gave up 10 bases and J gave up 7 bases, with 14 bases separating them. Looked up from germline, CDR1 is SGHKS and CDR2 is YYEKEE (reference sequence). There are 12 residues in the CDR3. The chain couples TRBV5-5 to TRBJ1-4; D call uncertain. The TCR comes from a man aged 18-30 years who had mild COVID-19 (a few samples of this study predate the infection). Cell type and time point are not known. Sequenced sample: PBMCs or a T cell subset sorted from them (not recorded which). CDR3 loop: CAGGRVAEKLFF. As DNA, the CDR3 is TGTGCCGGCGGCCGGGTAGCTGAAAAACTGTTTTTT.